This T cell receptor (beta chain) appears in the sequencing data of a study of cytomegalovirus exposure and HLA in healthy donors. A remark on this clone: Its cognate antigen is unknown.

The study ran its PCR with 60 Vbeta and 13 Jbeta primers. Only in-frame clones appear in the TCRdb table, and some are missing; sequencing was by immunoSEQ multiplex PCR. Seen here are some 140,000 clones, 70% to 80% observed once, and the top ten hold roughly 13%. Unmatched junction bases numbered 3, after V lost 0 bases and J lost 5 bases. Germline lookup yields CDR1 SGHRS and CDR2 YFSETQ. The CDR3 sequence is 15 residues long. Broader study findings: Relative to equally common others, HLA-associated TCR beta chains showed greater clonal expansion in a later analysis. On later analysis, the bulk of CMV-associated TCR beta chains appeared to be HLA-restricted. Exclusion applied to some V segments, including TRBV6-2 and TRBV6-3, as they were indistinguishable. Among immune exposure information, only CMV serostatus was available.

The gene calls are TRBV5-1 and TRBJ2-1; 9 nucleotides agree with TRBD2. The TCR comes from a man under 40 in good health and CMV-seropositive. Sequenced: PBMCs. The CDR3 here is CASSLGPSGDNEQFF. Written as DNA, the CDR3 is TGCGCCAGCAGCTTGGGGCCTAGCGGGGACAATGAGCAGTTCTTC.